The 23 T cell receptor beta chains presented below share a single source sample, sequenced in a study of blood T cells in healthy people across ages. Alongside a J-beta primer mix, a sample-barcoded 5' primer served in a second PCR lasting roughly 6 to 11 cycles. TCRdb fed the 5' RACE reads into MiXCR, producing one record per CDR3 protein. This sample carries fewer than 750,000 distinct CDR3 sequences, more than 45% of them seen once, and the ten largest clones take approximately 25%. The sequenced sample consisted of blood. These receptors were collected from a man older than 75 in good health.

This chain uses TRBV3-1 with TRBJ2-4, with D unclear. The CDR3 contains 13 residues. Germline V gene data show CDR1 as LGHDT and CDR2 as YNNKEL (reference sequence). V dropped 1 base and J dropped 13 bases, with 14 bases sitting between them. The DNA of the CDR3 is TGTGCCAGCAGCCAAGTTTCAGGTTCGGAGCAGTACTTC. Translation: CASSQVSGSEQYF.

The CDR3 coding sequence is TGTGCCAGCAGCTTAGCGGGTATAAACACTGAAGCTTTCTTT. Translating gives CASSLAGINTEAFF. The rearrangement joins TRBV7-2 to TRBJ1-1, with unresolved D. V gave up 0 bases and J gave up 2 bases, with 7 bases separating them. CDR3 length: 14 residues. CDR1 SGHTA and CDR2 FQGNSA come from the germline V gene.

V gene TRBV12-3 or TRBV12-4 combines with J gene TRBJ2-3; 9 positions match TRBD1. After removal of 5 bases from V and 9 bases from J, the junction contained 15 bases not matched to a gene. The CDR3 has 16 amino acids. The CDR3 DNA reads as TGTGCCAGCAGTGCCCCGGGACAGGGTCTATTGGAGACGCAGTATTTT. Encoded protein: CASSAPGQGLLETQYF.

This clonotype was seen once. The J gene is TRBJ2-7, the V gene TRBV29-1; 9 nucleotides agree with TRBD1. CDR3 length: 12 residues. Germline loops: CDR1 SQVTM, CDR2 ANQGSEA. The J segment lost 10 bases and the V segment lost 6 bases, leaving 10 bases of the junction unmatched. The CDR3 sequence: CSVGWTGEHQYF. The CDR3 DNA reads TGCAGCGTCGGATGGACAGGGGAACATCAGTACTTC.

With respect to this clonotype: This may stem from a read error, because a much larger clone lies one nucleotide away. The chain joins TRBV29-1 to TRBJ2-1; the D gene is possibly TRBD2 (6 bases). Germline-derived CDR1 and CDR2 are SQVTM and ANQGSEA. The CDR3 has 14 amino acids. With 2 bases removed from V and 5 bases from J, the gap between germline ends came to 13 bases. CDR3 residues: CSVEKSGVDNEQFF. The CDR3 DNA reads TGCAGCGTTGAAAAGTCGGGAGTTGACAATGAGCAGTTCTTC.

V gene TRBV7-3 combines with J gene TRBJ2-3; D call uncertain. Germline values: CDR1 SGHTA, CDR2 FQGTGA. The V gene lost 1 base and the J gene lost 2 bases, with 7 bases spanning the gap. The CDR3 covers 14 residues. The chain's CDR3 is CASSLKSNTDTQYF. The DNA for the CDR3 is TGTGCCAGCAGCTTAAAGTCAAACACAGATACGCAGTATTTT. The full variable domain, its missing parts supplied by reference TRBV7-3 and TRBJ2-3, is GAGVSQTPSNKVTEKGKYVELRCDPISGHTALYWYRQSLGQGPEFLIYFQGTGAADDSGLPNDRFFAVRPEGSVSTLKIQRTERGDSAVYLCASSLKSNTDTQYFGPGTRLTVL.

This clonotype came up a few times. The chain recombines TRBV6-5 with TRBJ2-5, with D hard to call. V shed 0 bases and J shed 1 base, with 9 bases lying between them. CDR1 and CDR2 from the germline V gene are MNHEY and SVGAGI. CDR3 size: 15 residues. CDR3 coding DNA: TGTGCCAGCAGTTACTCGCCATCCGGCCAAGAGACCCAGTACTTC. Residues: CASSYSPSGQETQYF.

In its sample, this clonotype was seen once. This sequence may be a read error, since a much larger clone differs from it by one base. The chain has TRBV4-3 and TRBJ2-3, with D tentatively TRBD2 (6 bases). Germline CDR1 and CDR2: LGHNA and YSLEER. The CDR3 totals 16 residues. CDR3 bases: TGCACCAGCAGCCAAGGGGAGGCTGTTAGCACAGATACGCAGTATTTT. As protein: CTSSQGEAVSTDTQYF.

The CDR3 coding sequence is TGTGCCAGCAGCGGCGAGGGCTCTGGGGCCAACGTCCTGACTTTC. This sequence encodes CASSGEGSGANVLTF. This chain links TRBV11-3 with TRBJ2-6, with D possibly matching TRBD2 (5 bases). V was cut by 5 bases and J by 0 bases, with 8 bases left in between. The CDR3 contains 15 residues. Germline CDR1 and CDR2: SGHNT and YENEEA.

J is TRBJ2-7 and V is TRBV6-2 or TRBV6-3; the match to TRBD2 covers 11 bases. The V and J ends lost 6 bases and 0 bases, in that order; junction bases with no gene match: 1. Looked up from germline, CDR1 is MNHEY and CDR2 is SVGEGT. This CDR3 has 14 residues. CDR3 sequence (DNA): TGTGCCAGCAGGACTAGCGGGGCCTCCTACGAGCAGTACTTC. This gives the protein CASRTSGASYEQYF.

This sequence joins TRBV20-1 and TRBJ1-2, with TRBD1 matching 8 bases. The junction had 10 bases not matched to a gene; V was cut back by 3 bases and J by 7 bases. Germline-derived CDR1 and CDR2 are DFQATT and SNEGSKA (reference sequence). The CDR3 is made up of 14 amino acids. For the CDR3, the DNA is TGCAGTGCTAGCGTAGGGCAGGGGGCTTTTGGCTACACCTTC. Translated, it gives CSASVGQGAFGYTF.

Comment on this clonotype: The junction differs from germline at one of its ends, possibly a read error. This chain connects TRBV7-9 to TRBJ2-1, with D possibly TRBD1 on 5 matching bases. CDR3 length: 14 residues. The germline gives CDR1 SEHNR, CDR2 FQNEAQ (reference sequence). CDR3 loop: CAGSRQLAPNEQFF. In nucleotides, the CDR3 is TGTGCCGGCAGCAGACAGTTAGCCCCCAATGAGCAGTTCTTC.

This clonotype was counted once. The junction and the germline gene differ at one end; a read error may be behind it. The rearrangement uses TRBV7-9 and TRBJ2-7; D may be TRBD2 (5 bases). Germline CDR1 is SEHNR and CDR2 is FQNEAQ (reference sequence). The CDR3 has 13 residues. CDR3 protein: CAGSLSGIYEQYF. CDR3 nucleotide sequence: TGTGCCGGCAGCCTCTCGGGGATCTACGAGCAGTACTTC.

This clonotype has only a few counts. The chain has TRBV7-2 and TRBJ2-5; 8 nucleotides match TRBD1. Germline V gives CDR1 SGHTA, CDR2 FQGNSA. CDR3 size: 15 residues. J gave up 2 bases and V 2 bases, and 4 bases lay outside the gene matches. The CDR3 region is CASSLQTGVQETQYF. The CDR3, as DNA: TGTGCCAGCAGCTTACAGACAGGGGTACAAGAGACCCAGTACTTC. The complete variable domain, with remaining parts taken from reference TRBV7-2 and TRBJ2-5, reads GAGVSQSPSNKVTEKGKDVELRCDPISGHTALYWYRQSLGQGLEFLIYFQGNSAPDKSGLPSDRFSAERTGGSVSTLTIQRTQQEDSAVYLCASSLQTGVQETQYFGPGTRLLVL.

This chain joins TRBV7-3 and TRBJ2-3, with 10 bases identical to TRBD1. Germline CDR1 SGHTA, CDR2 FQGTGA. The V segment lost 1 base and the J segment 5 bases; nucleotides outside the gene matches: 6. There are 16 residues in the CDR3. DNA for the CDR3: TGTGCCAGCAGCTTAAGCCGGGACAGGGGTGGAGATACGCAGTATTTT. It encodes CASSLSRDRGGDTQYF.

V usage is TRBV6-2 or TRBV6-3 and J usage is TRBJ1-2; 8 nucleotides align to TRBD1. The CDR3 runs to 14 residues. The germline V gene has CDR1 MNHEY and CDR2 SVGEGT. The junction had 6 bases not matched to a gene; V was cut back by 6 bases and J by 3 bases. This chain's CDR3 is CASSRDRLDYGYTF. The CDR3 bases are TGTGCCAGCAGCCGGGACAGGTTGGACTATGGCTACACCTTC.

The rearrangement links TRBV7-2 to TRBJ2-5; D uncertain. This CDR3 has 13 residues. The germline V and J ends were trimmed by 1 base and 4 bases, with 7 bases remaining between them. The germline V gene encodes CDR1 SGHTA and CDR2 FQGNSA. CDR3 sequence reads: CASSLELPETQYF. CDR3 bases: TGTGCCAGCAGCTTAGAGCTGCCAGAGACCCAGTACTTC.

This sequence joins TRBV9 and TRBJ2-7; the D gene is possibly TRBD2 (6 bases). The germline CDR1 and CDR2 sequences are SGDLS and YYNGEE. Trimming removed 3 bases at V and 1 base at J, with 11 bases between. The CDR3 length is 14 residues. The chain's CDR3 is CASSAEDYSYEQYF. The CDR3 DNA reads TGTGCCAGCAGCGCAGAGGACTATTCCTACGAGCAGTACTTC.

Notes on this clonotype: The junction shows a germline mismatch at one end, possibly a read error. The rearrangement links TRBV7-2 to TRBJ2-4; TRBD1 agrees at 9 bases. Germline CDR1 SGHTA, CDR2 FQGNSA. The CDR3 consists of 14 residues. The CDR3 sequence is CVSSPGTGQNIQYF. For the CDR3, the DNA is TGTGTCAGCAGCCCGGGGACAGGGCAAAACATTCAGTACTTC.

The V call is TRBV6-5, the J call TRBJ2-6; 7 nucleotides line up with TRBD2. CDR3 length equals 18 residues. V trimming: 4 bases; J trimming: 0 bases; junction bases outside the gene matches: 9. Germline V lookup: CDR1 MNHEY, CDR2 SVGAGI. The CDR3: CASSSLASGPSGANVLTF. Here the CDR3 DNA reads TGTGCCAGCAGTTCCCTGGCTAGCGGACCCTCTGGGGCCAACGTCCTGACTTTC.

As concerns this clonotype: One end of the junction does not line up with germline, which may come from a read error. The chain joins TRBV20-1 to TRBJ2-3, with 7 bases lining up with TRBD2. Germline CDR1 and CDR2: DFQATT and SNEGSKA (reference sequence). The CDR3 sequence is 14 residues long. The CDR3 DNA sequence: TGCAGTGCCAGAGTAGCGGGCAACACAGATACGCAGTATTTT. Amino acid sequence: CSARVAGNTDTQYF.

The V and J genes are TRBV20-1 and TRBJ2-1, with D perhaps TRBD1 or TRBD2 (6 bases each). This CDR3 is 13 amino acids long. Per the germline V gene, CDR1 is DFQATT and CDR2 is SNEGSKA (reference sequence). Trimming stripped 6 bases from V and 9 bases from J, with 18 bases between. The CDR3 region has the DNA TGCAGTGCCCATGGAGGGGGAGAGAGTGAGCAGTTCTTC. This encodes CSAHGGGESEQFF.

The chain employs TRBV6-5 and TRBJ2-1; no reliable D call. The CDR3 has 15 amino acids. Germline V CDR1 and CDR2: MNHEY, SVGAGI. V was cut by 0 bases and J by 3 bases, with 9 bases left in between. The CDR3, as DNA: TGTGCCAGCAGTTACTCAGTAATCGGCTACAATGAGCAGTTCTTC. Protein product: CASSYSVIGYNEQFF.